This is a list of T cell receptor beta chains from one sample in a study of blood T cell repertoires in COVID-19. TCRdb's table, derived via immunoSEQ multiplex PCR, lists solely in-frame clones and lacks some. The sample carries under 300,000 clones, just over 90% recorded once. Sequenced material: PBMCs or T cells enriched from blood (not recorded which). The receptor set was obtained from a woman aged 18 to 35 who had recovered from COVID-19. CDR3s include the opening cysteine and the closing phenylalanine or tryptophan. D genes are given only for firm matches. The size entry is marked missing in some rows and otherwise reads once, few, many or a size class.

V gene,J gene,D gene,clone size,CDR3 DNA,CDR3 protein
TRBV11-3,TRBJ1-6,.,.,TGTGCCAGCAGCTTAGTCGGTAGCTCCTATAATTCACCCCTCCACTTT,CASSLVGSSYNSPLHF
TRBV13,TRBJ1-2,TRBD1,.,TGTGCCAGCAGCTTGGGACAGGAATATGGCTACACCTTC,CASSLGQEYGYTF
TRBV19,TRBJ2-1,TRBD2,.,TGTGCCAGCTCCGGGACTAGCGGGAGTTACAATGAGCAGTTCTTC,CASSGTSGSYNEQFF
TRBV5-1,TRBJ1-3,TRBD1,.,TGCGCCAGCAGCTTAGGGACAGTTGGGCTCAACACCATATATTTT,CASSLGTVGLNTIYF
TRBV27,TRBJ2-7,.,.,TGTGCCAGCACCTCACAGGGTCGACTGCACTACGAGCAGTACTTC,CASTSQGRLHYEQYF
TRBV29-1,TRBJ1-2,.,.,TGCAGCGTTGGCCCAATCTCTACCCCCGCCGGGATGCGAGGCTACACCTTC,CSVGPISTPAGMRGYTF
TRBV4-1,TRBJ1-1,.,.,TGCGCCAGCAGCCCCTCGATGGGGCTGAACACTGAAGCTTTCTTT,CASSPSMGLNTEAFF
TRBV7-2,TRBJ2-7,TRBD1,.,TGTGCCAGCAGCTTAGCCGGACAGGGAACCTACGAGCAGTACTTC,CASSLAGQGTYEQYF
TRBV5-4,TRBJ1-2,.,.,TGTGCCAGCAGCCTTGACAGGAGCCTCCGGTATGGCTACACCTTC,CASSLDRSLRYGYTF
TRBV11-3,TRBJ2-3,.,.,TGTGCCAGCAGCTTGCAGGGGACCTACACAGATACGCAGTATTTT,CASSLQGTYTDTQYF
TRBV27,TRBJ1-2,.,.,TGTGCCAGCAGTTTATCCGGGACAAATGGCTACACCTTC,CASSLSGTNGYTF
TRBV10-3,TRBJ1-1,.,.,TGTGCCATCAGTGACGGCAGGGTGAACACTGAAGCTTTCTTT,CAISDGRVNTEAFF
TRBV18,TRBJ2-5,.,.,TGTGCCAGCTCACCACCGCAGATCCAAGAGACCCAGTACTTC,CASSPPQIQETQYF
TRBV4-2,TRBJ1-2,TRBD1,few,TGTGCCAGCAGCCAGGGGACAGGGAGTTATGGCTACACCTTC,CASSQGTGSYGYTF
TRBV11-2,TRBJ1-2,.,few,TGTGCCAGCACCCCGAGGGAGGAGGCAAACTATGGCTACACCTTC,CASTPREEANYGYTF
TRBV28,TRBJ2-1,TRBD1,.,TGTGCCAGCAACTCCCCGGGACAGGGTGAGAATGAGCAGTTCTTC,CASNSPGQGENEQFF
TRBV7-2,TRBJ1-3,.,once,TGTGCCAGCAGCTTAGATGCAGCGAGCTCTGGAAACACCATATATTTT,CASSLDAASSGNTIYF
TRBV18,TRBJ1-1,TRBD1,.,TGTGCCAGCTCACCAATTTTCGACAGGGTCGGGAACCTCGGCACTGAAGCTTTCTTT,CASSPIFDRVGNLGTEAFF
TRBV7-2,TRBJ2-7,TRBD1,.,TGTGCCAGCAGCCTCGACAGGGGCTTAGTCTACGAGCAGTACTTC,CASSLDRGLVYEQYF
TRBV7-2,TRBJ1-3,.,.,TGTGCCAGCGCCCGACACTCCTCTGGAAACACCATATATTTT,CASARHSSGNTIYF
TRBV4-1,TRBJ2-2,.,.,TGCGCCAGCAGCCAAGAGTGGGGGCGGACCGGGGAGCTGTTTTTT,CASSQEWGRTGELFF
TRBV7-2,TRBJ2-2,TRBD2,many,TGTGCCAGCAGCTTATGGGCTAGCGGGGGGGCCGGGGGCACCGGGGAGCTGTTTTTT,CASSLWASGGAGGTGELFF
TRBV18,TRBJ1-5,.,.,TGTGCCAGCTCATCTGGCCAGAATCAGCCCCAGCATTTT,CASSSGQNQPQHF
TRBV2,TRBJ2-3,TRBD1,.,TGTGCCAGGGCTACAGGGGCAGATACGCAGTATTTT,CARATGADTQYF
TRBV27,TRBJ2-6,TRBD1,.,TGTGCCAGCAGTCCCCGAATCAGCGGCAGGGGGCCTGGGGCCAACGTCCTGACTTTC,CASSPRISGRGPGANVLTF
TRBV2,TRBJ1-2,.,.,TGTGCCAGCAGTGTCCAATCCTATGGCTACACCTTC,CASSVQSYGYTF
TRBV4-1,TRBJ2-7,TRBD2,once,TGCGCCAGCAGACCCGGGACTAGCGGGAGGATACCCTACGAGCAGTACTTC,CASRPGTSGRIPYEQYF
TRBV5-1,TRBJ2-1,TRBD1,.,TGCGCCAGCAGCTTGCTGACAGGGGGTTACAATGAGCAGTTCTTC,CASSLLTGGYNEQFF
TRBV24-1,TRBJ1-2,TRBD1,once,TGTGCCCGCAAGGAGGGGGCGATTAACTATGGCTACACCTTC,CARKEGAINYGYTF
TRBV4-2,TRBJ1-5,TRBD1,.,TGTGCCAGCAGCCAAGAAGGAAGGGATCAGGGGGCCCAGCATTTT,CASSQEGRDQGAQHF
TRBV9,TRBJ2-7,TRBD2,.,TGTGCCAGCAGCGTAGAACCGGGGGATACTAGCGGGTACTCCTACGAGCAGTACTTC,CASSVEPGDTSGYSYEQYF
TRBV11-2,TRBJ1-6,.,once,TGTGCCAGCAGCTTAGTGGCGGCCTATAATTCACCCCTCCACTTT,CASSLVAAYNSPLHF
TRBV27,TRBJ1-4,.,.,TGTGCCAGCGGAGTGAGGGGGGGAGGTGAAAAACTGTTTTTT,CASGVRGGGEKLFF
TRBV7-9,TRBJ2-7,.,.,TGTGCCAGCACCCAGACAGACGAGCAGTACTTC,CASTQTDEQYF
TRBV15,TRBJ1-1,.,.,TGTGCCACCAGCAGAGATCGCGAGGGCAAAGCTTTCTTT,CATSRDREGKAFF
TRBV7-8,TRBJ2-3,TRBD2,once,TGTGCCAGCAGCGCCTTACTAGCGGGGGGGCAGAGTACGCAGTATTTT,CASSALLAGGQSTQYF
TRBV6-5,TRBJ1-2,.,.,TGTGCCAGCCGAACAACGGGGGGCTATGGCTACACCTTC,CASRTTGGYGYTF
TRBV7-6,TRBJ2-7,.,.,TGTGCCAGCAGCTTGGAAGCCAGAGGCACCTACGAGCAGTACTTC,CASSLEARGTYEQYF
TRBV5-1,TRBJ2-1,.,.,TGCGCCAGTCTTATTGACTACTCCTACAATGAGCAGTTCTTC,CASLIDYSYNEQFF
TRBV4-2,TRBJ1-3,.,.,TGTGCCAGCAGCCAAGATTTACAGAGCTCTGGAAACACCATATATTTT,CASSQDLQSSGNTIYF
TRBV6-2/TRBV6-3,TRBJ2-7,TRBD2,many,TGTGCCAGCAGTTACAGACTAGCGAGCTCCTACGAGCAGTACTTC,CASSYRLASSYEQYF
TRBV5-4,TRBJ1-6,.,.,TGTGCCAGCAGCTTGGAGCAGGCAGGGGTCTCACCCCTCCACTTT,CASSLEQAGVSPLHF
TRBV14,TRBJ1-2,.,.,TGTGCCAGCAGCCAAGATCGGAGCTATGGCTACACCTTC,CASSQDRSYGYTF
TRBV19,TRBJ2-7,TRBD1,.,TGTGCCAGTTCAGTAGGGACAGACTACGAGCAGTACTTC,CASSVGTDYEQYF
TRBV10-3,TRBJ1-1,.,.,TGTGCCATCAGTGGAAACCTGGGGCCTGACACTGAAGCTTTCTTT,CAISGNLGPDTEAFF
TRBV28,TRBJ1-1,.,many,TGTGCCAGCAGTTTATCCGGGGAAGCAACTGAAGCTTTCTTT,CASSLSGEATEAFF
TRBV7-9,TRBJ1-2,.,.,TGTGCCAGCAGCTTACTCGGGGTTGTAGGTAACTATGGCTACACCTTC,CASSLLGVVGNYGYTF
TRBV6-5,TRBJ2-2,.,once,TGTGCCAGCACCCCAACTAGCCACGACACCGGGGAGCTGTTTTTT,CASTPTSHDTGELFF
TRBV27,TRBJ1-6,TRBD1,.,TGTGCCAGCAGTCCGGGGACAGGGCTTGATTCACCCCTCCACTTT,CASSPGTGLDSPLHF
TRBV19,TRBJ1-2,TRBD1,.,TGTGCCAGTACCCGGGACAGGGGGCCGCGAAACTATGGCTACACCTTC,CASTRDRGPRNYGYTF
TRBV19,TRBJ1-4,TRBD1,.,TGTGCCAGTAGAAGGGGGGCGGGACAGGTTAATGAAAAACTGTTTTTT,CASRRGAGQVNEKLFF
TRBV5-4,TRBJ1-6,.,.,TGTGCCAGCAGTCAAGGACAGTATAATTCACCCCTCCACTTT,CASSQGQYNSPLHF
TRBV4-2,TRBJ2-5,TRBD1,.,TGTGCCAGCAGCCAAGATACCGGGGACAGGGGTGAGACCCAGTACTTC,CASSQDTGDRGETQYF
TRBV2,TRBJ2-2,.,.,TGTGCCAGCAGCCAAGAGACCCTAATTGAGGAGGAGCTGTTTTTT,CASSQETLIEEELFF
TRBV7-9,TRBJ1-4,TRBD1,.,TGTGCCAGCAGCCCCGACAGGGCAAGTGAAAAACTGTTTTTT,CASSPDRASEKLFF
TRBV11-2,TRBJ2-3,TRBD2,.,TGTGCCAGCAGCTTTTTTTCTTCGGGAGGCGCAGATACGCAGTATTTT,CASSFFSSGGADTQYF
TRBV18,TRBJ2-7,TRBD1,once,TGTGCCAGCTCACCACAGACAGGGAGCTCCTACGAGCAGTACTTC,CASSPQTGSSYEQYF
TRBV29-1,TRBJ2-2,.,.,TGCAGCGTTGGTCTCGCGGCGAACACCGGGGAGCTGTTTTTT,CSVGLAANTGELFF